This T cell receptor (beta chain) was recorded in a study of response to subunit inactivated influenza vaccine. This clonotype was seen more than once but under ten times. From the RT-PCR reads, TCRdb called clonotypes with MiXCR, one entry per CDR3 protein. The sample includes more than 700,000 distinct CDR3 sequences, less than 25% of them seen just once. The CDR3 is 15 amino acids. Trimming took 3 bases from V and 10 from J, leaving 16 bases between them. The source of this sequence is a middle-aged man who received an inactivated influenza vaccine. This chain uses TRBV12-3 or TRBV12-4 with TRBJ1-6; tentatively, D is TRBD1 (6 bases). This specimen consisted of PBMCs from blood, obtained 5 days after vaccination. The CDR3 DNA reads TGTGCCAGCAGTTTCGGGGGGCTTTCAGGATCACCCCTCCACTTT. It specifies CASSFGGLSGSPLHF.